What follows is one T cell receptor (beta chain) and its context. The antigen remains unidentified. Germline V gives CDR1 SGHVS, CDR2 FNYEAQ. V lost 5 bases, J lost 3 bases, and 14 bases lay in between. The CDR3 spans 14 residues. The entry originates in a study of graft-versus-host responses after intestinal transplantation. Study information: Every transplant recipient was induced with anti-thymocyte globulin, then maintained on tacrolimus and steroids for around 3 years.

Assay used: immunoSEQ multiplex PCR; TCRdb lists only in-frame clones, some missing. Of 20,000 to 25,000 clones in the sample, roughly 87% were seen once. Study results and limitations: Peak circulating GvH clone levels tracked with early post-transplant HvG declines.

The sequence was collected from a human patient who received an intestinal transplant, so some T cells may come from the graft donor. The sequences come from PBMCs, collected 65 to 70 days after intestinal transplantation. V gene TRBV7-6 combines with J gene TRBJ2-7, with a weak D call TRBD1 (6 bases). The CDR3 protein is CASSQLGTNYEQYF. CDR3 bases: TGTGCCAGCAGCCAATTGGGGACAAACTACGAGCAGTACTTC.